These T cell receptor beta chains were read from a single sample in a study of shared clonotypes between healthy human individuals. TCRdb's table, derived via immunoSEQ multiplex PCR, lists solely in-frame clones and lacks some. The data hold approximately 400,000 clones, with roughly 96% observed a single time. Sequencing input: memory CD8+ T cells sorted from blood. The receptors originated from a man aged 25 to 40 in good health. The CDR3 runs from the conserved cysteine through the conserved F or W. The order of the fields is D gene, clone size, J gene, V gene, CDR3 DNA, CDR3 protein. The D gene is left open where the match is weak. The size entry is marked missing in some rows and otherwise reads once, few, many or a size class.

TRBD2 | - | TRBJ2-7 | TRBV6-5 | TGTGCCAGTGAGAGCGGGAGCGAAAGCTCCTACGAGCAGTACTTC | CASESGSESSYEQYF
TRBD1 | - | TRBJ1-2 | TRBV15 | TGTGCCACCAGCAGAGATCGGAGGGGACAGGCCTATGGCTACACCTTC | CATSRDRRGQAYGYTF
- | once | TRBJ2-7 | TRBV28 | TGTGCCAGCAGTTTAGGGGGCGGAGAGCAGTACTTC | CASSLGGGEQYF
TRBD2 | - | TRBJ2-1 | TRBV6-5 | TGTGCCAGCAGCCTACTAGCGGGAGGGAGAAATGAGCAGTTCTTC | CASSLLAGGRNEQFF
- | once | TRBJ2-6 | TRBV5-1 | TGCGCCAGCAGCTTTTACAGCTCTGGGGCCAACGTCCTGACTTTC | CASSFYSSGANVLTF
TRBD1 | - | TRBJ2-3 | TRBV29-1 | TGCAGCGGACAGGGAGATACGCAGTATTTT | CSGQGDTQYF
- | - | TRBJ2-7 | TRBV28 | TGTGCCACGGGGAAGGGTTACGAGCAGTACTTC | CATGKGYEQYF
TRBD1 | - | TRBJ2-1 | TRBV11-1 | TGTGCCAGCAGCCCCGGGACAGGGTTCCACAATGAGCAGTTCTTC | CASSPGTGFHNEQFF
TRBD2 | - | TRBJ2-3 | TRBV5-5 | TGTGCCAGCAGCCGTACCACACTAGCGGGAGTCACAGATACGCAGTATTTT | CASSRTTLAGVTDTQYF
- | - | TRBJ1-4 | TRBV9 | TGTGCCAGCAGCGGCGGGGCCGACTTTAATGAAAAACTGTTTTTT | CASSGGADFNEKLFF
- | - | TRBJ2-1 | TRBV4-1 | TGCGCCAGCAGCCAAGTATACTCGGTCGATGAGCAGTTCTTC | CASSQVYSVDEQFF
TRBD2 | - | TRBJ2-3 | TRBV5-1 | TGCGCCAGCAGATCCGGGACTACCGCCACAGATACGCAGTATTTT | CASRSGTTATDTQYF
- | - | TRBJ2-2 | TRBV6-5 | TGTGCCAGCAGTTACTCTAGGACCGGGGAGCTGTTTTTT | CASSYSRTGELFF
- | - | TRBJ2-2 | TRBV6-1 | TGTGCCAGCAGTGAAGGACTTGAAGTCCGCACCGGGGAGCTGTTTTTT | CASSEGLEVRTGELFF
TRBD2 | once | TRBJ2-2 | TRBV28 | TGTGCCAGCAGCTTGATAGCGGGAGGGCCCACCGGGGAGCTGTTTTTT | CASSLIAGGPTGELFF
TRBD2 | - | TRBJ2-2 | TRBV4-1 | TGCGCCAGCAGCCATGGACTAGCGGGTGTCGGGGAGCTGTTTTTT | CASSHGLAGVGELFF
TRBD2 | - | TRBJ2-3 | TRBV10-1 | TGCGCCAGCATTTGGGCTAGCGGGAGGGGAAAAGATACGCAGTATTTT | CASIWASGRGKDTQYF
- | - | TRBJ1-3 | TRBV2 | TGTGCCAGCAGTGACAGGGACGGCGGAATAGGCACCATATATTTT | CASSDRDGGIGTIYF
TRBD2 | - | TRBJ2-3 | TRBV29-1 | TGCAGCGTTGAGGGCCCCACTAGCGGGGGCACAGATACGCAGTATTTT | CSVEGPTSGGTDTQYF
- | - | TRBJ2-7 | TRBV20-1 | TGCAGTGCTAAGACGGACTACGAGCAGTACTTC | CSAKTDYEQYF
- | - | TRBJ2-5 | TRBV9 | TGTGCCAGCAGCGTCACCCTGTCCGGGAAAGAGACCCAGTACTTC | CASSVTLSGKETQYF
TRBD2 | - | TRBJ2-3 | TRBV7-2 | TGTGCCAGCAGCCCTAGCGGGAGGGCAGATACGCAGTATTTT | CASSPSGRADTQYF
TRBD1 | - | TRBJ2-6 | TRBV2 | TGTGCCGGGAGCAGGACAGGGGGATTTGGGGCCAACGTCCTGACTTTC | CAGSRTGGFGANVLTF
- | - | TRBJ2-2 | TRBV7-9 | TGTGCCAGCAGGCAAGGGACTGCGAGCACCGGGGAGCTGTTTTTT | CASRQGTASTGELFF
TRBD1 | - | TRBJ2-3 | TRBV7-9 | TGTGCCAGCAGCTTAAGGCAGGGGGCAGATACGCAGTATTTT | CASSLRQGADTQYF
TRBD1 | - | TRBJ2-7 | TRBV5-1 | TGCGCCAGCAGCGCCCGACAGGGCGAGCAGTACTTC | CASSARQGEQYF
TRBD1 | - | TRBJ1-3 | TRBV10-2 | TGCGCCAGCAGCCCGACAGGGGAGAGAAACACCATATATTTT | CASSPTGERNTIYF
- | - | TRBJ1-2 | TRBV30 | TGTGCCTGGAGTGTATCTTCAGGGAACTATGGCTACACCTTC | CAWSVSSGNYGYTF
- | - | TRBJ2-3 | TRBV7-2 | TGTGCCAGCAGCTTAAACGGAGGCAGCGATACGCAGTATTTT | CASSLNGGSDTQYF
- | - | TRBJ2-5 | TRBV2 | TGTGCCAGCATGGAGGGAGGATTAGAGACCCAGTACTTC | CASMEGGLETQYF
- | - | TRBJ2-6 | TRBV19 | TGTGCCAGTAGTATAGGGGGGTCGGGATCTGGGGCCAACGTCCTGACTTTC | CASSIGGSGSGANVLTF
- | - | TRBJ2-7 | TRBV7-2 | TGTGCCAGCAGCTTAGGGAGAGCGGTAGGGGGCGAGCAGTACTTC | CASSLGRAVGGEQYF
TRBD1 | once | TRBJ1-3 | TRBV28 | TGTGCCAGCAGTTTTTTAGACAGGGCACTGTCTGGAAACACCATATATTTT | CASSFLDRALSGNTIYF
- | - | TRBJ1-2 | TRBV6-1 | TGTGCCAGCAGTGAAGAAGGGGGGCGCTACACCTTC | CASSEEGGRYTF
TRBD1 | - | TRBJ1-5 | TRBV19 | TGTGCCAGTAGTACCGGGACAGGGCCCCAGGGGGCCTTCAATCAGCCCCAGCATTTT | CASSTGTGPQGAFNQPQHF
- | - | TRBJ1-2 | TRBV4-1 | TGCGCCAGCAGCGGATCGACGAGAGCAGCGCGACACCGAAAGACCTATGGCTACACCTTC | CASSGSTRAARHRKTYGYTF
- | - | TRBJ2-1 | TRBV4-1 | TGCGCCAGCAGCCAAGGATCGGCCCGCCAGCCCTACAATGAGCAGTTCTTC | CASSQGSARQPYNEQFF
TRBD2 | - | TRBJ2-1 | TRBV2 | TGTGCCAGCAGTGAAGAAGCGGGAAGCTACAATGAGCAGTTCTTC | CASSEEAGSYNEQFF
TRBD2 | - | TRBJ2-2 | TRBV6-5 | TGTGCCAGCAGTTACTCCGGGACTAGCACCGGGGAGCTGTTTTTT | CASSYSGTSTGELFF
- | - | TRBJ1-1 | TRBV5-1 | TGCGCCAGCAGCTTGGATCCACAGGGGAACACTGAAGCTTTCTTT | CASSLDPQGNTEAFF
- | once | TRBJ1-2 | TRBV29-1 | TGCAGCGTTGAAACGGACCGAAACTATGGCTACACCTTC | CSVETDRNYGYTF
- | once | TRBJ1-3 | TRBV6-5 | TGTGCCAGCAGTTACTCCATAGGGAACACCATATATTTT | CASSYSIGNTIYF
- | - | TRBJ2-2 | TRBV27 | TGTGCCAGCAGTTTTTTACTAGCGAACACCGGGGAGCTGTTTTTT | CASSFLLANTGELFF
- | - | TRBJ2-2 | TRBV6-1 | TGTGCCAGCGGATCAGGGCACGGGGAGCTGTTTTTT | CASGSGHGELFF
- | - | TRBJ2-7 | TRBV4-2 | TGTGCCAGCAGCCCCTTTCCCGGGACGTCGGATGCCTACGAGCAGTACTTC | CASSPFPGTSDAYEQYF
- | once | TRBJ2-1 | TRBV6-1 | TGTGCCAGCAGTGAAGGAGACAGGAGCTCCTACAATGAGCAGTTCTTC | CASSEGDRSSYNEQFF
- | - | TRBJ1-4 | TRBV7-9 | TGTGCCAGCAGCCGGACAGCGAAAAAACTGTTTTTT | CASSRTAKKLFF
TRBD1 | - | TRBJ2-7 | TRBV29-1 | TGCAGCGTTAAGGGGGCTGGGGCGTACGAGCAGTACTTC | CSVKGAGAYEQYF